The 13 T cell receptor beta chains presented below share a single source sample, sequenced in a study of T cells in Graves' hyperthyroidism and ophthalmopathy. TCR beta CDR3 regions were amplified from RNA. TCR CDR3 regions were first amplified by RT-PCR with HTBI primers. TCRdb itself ran the multiplex PCR reads through MiXCR, one entry per CDR3 protein. The table lists roughly 560,000 distinct CDR3 sequences, roughly 15% of them singletons. Sequencing input: blood. The receptors shown here come from a woman in her forties with Graves' ophthalmopathy.

In its sample, this clonotype was seen many times. This sequence joins TRBV15 and TRBJ1-2; 7 positions agree with TRBD1. The CDR3 has 16 residues. The germline V gene has CDR1 LNHNV and CDR2 YYDKDF (reference sequence). With 0 bases clipped from V and 2 bases from J, the junction kept 6 bases outside the gene matches. CDR3 in DNA: TGTGCCACCAGCAGAGATCTTCCAGGGGGAAACTATGGCTACACCTTC. Translated, it gives CATSRDLPGGNYGYTF.

This clonotype was found many times. The chain links TRBV19 to TRBJ1-2, with 10 bases fitting TRBD1. The CDR3 runs 13 residues. V was pared by 7 bases and J by 6 bases, with 5 bases of the junction left unmatched. In germline, CDR1 is LNHDA, CDR2 SQIVND (reference sequence). CDR3 sequence reads: CASTPDRGHGYTF. Here the CDR3 DNA reads TGTGCCAGTACCCCCGACAGGGGGCATGGCTACACCTTC.

The gene calls are TRBV28 and TRBJ2-5; 16 bases map to TRBD2. V shed 4 bases, J shed 2 bases, and the junction held 7 bases outside the gene matches. The CDR3 has 18 amino acids. Germline CDR1 MDHEN, CDR2 SYDVKM. CDR3 region: CASSSTPGLAGGQETQYF. Here the CDR3 DNA reads TGTGCCAGCAGTTCAACTCCGGGACTAGCGGGAGGGCAAGAGACCCAGTACTTC. Drawing the rest from reference TRBV28 and TRBJ2-5, the complete variable domain is DVKVTQSSRYLVKRTGEKVFLECVQDMDHENMFWYRQDPGLGLRLIYFSYDVKMKEKGDIPEGYSVSREKKERFSLILESASTNQTSMYLCASSSTPGLAGGQETQYFGPGTRLLVL.

The chain combines TRBV11-2 with TRBJ1-1; unclear D gene. The CDR3 loop spans 16 amino acids. The germline V gene has CDR1 SGHAT and CDR2 FQNNGV. The ends were cut back, 5 bases at V and 6 bases at J, with 22 bases in the middle. In DNA, the CDR3 is TGTGCCAGCAGCACCTCCCCGAGAACCCTCCGCCCTGAAGCTTTCTTT. Protein: CASSTSPRTLRPEAFF. Complete variable domain (other parts from reference TRBV11-2 and TRBJ1-1): EAGVAQSPRYKIIEKRQSVAFWCNPISGHATLYWYQQILGQGPKLLIQFQNNGVVDDSQLPKDRFSAERLKGVDSTLKIQPAKLEDSAVYLCASSTSPRTLRPEAFFGQGTRLTVV.

The chain carries TRBV30 and TRBJ1-2; possibly TRBD1 for D (5 bases). V lost 2 bases, J lost 0 bases, and 10 bases lay in between. This CDR3 spans 14 amino acids. Germline V lookup: CDR1 GTSNPN, CDR2 SVGIG (reference sequence). The CDR3 sequence: CAWSPGTSNYGYTF. The CDR3 DNA reads as TGTGCCTGGAGTCCCGGGACTTCTAACTATGGCTACACCTTC.

This clonotype showed up many times. This chain links TRBV5-1 with TRBJ2-7; D assignment may be TRBD1 or TRBD2 (6 bases each). Germline CDR1 is SGHRS and CDR2 is YFSETQ. Trimming stripped 2 bases from V and 6 bases from J, with 9 bases between. The CDR3 is made up of 12 amino acids. The CDR3 nucleotides are TGCGCCAGCAGCTTCTCGGGGGCCGAGCAGTACTTC. Protein: CASSFSGAEQYF.

The V gene is TRBV10-3, the J gene TRBJ2-5; 8 nucleotides line up with TRBD2. Per the germline V gene, CDR1 is ENHRY and CDR2 is SYGVKD. The CDR3 sequence is 17 residues long. V trimming: 4 bases; J trimming: 5 bases; junction bases outside the gene matches: 15. Here the CDR3 DNA reads TGTGCCATCAGTGGATTAGCGGGGTTCGGCACCCAGGAGACCCAGTACTTC. Encoded protein: CAISGLAGFGTQETQYF.

The V gene is TRBV9, the J gene TRBJ2-7; D uncertain. V gave up 0 bases and J gave up 2 bases, with 15 bases separating them. CDR1 is SGDLS and CDR2 is YYNGEE in the germline V gene. This CDR3 has 16 residues. CDR3 region: CASSVEASTKTYEQYF. In DNA, the CDR3 is TGTGCCAGCAGCGTAGAGGCCTCCACCAAAACCTACGAGCAGTACTTC.

This sequence joins TRBV5-1 and TRBJ2-7; D remains ambiguous. V was shortened by 2 bases and J by 0 bases, with 12 bases between the two germline ends. CDR3 size: 15 residues. The germline V gene encodes CDR1 SGHRS and CDR2 YFSETQ. CDR3 sequence: CASSLGQDLSYEQYF. The CDR3 coding sequence is TGCGCCAGCAGCTTAGGGCAGGACCTCTCCTACGAGCAGTACTTC.

J is TRBJ1-5 and V is TRBV6-2 or TRBV6-3, with D uncertain. Trimming cost V 0 bases and J 7 bases, with 13 bases left between them. Looked up from germline, CDR1 is MNHEY and CDR2 is SVGEGT. This CDR3 contains 15 residues. In DNA form, the CDR3 reads TGTGCCAGCAGTTACTCCTCGGGCAATAACCAGCCCCAGCATTTT. Translated, it gives CASSYSSGNNQPQHF.

This clonotype was seen a few times. The chain links TRBV28 to TRBJ2-7, with TRBD2 as a possible D gene (6 bases). Germline CDR1 MDHEN, CDR2 SYDVKM. This CDR3 is 15 amino acids long. The germline V and J ends were trimmed by 1 base and 0 bases, with 10 bases remaining between them. The CDR3 sequence: CASSLYGRLSYEQYF. CDR3 DNA sequence: TGTGCCAGCAGTTTATACGGGAGACTCTCCTACGAGCAGTACTTC.

This clonotype appeared once. The chain links TRBV28 to TRBJ2-7; 8 positions agree with TRBD1. Germline CDR1 reads MDHEN; CDR2 reads SYDVKM. This CDR3 comprises 15 residues. With V trimmed by 1 base and J by 4 bases, 6 bases remained unmatched. The CDR3 DNA sequence: TGTGCCAGCAGTTTATCTATGACAGGGGTATACGAGCAGTACTTC. It codes for CASSLSMTGVYEQYF.

This clonotype was observed at least ten times. The chain links TRBV7-6 to TRBJ2-2; 11 bases match TRBD1. Per germline, CDR1 SGHVS and CDR2 FNYEAQ. The CDR3 sequence is 15 residues long. With V trimmed by 5 bases and J by 7 bases, 6 bases remained unmatched. Here the CDR3 DNA reads TGTGCCAGCAGCACCCGGACAGGGGGCGGCGGGGAGCTGTTTTTT. Protein sequence: CASSTRTGGGGELFF.